Only one count was recorded for the clone carrying this TCR beta chain. The table came from immunoSEQ multiplex PCR; TCRdb's copy has only in-frame clones and leaves some out. Of 150,000 to 200,000 clones listed, about four fifths were seen once; the top ten hold over 15%. Participant reports of clinical history set cohort assignment. This record belongs to a study of blood T cell repertoires in COVID-19. Study overall: The United States, Italy and Spain were the sources of the acute and convalescent COVID-19 samples.

CDR3 size: 16 residues. V gave up 3 bases and J gave up 4 bases; unmatched junction bases: 7. From germline, CDR1 is LNHDA and CDR2 SQIVND (reference sequence). Sequencing used PBMCs or T cells enriched from blood (not recorded which). The source is a man aged 55 to 70 who had recovered from COVID-19. This chain connects TRBV19 to TRBJ2-3; 10 nucleotides align to TRBD1. This chain's CDR3 is CASSIAGTGASDTQYF. The CDR3 DNA is TGTGCCAGTAGTATCGCCGGGACAGGGGCCTCAGATACGCAGTATTTT.